The present T cell receptor (beta chain) was sequenced within a study of cytomegalovirus exposure and HLA in healthy donors (dated by TCRdb to 2016 to 2017). Regarding the complete study: An earlier analysis of several hundred of the donors reported roughly 270 Gb of sequence data and 120 million or so unique TCR beta sequences from some 180 million T cells. In a later genetic analysis, genome-wide SNP genotypes for 398 of the 666 donors were used, and that subset was treated as a discovery cohort. Donor age, sex, ethnicity and CMV serostatus were collected together with the repertoire data. Roughly 300 gigabases of sequencing data and some 85 million unique TCR sequences were included in an early release covering roughly 600 HLA-typed donors. A later analysis re-examined previously published TCR beta repertoires from several hundred donors and added high-resolution HLA genotyping to investigate patterns of TCR occurrence. An earlier analysis of 450 to 750 of the donors used high-throughput TCR beta sequencing to judge whether each TCR beta V gene segment behaved as functional or pseudogenic. Rather than using new phenotypic data, the later analysis identified candidate immune exposures from TCR beta sequences and from how often those sequences occurred across donors. High-throughput TCR immunosequencing, statistical association of individual TCRs with disease status, and machine learning were combined to predict cytomegalovirus infection status. Five DR-DQ haplotypes were handled as single units for association and clustering, since linkage in the cohort was strong. Class I and class II HLA loci were covered by the typing at four-digit resolution. Using immunosequencing, the study profiled T cell repertoires from approximately 700 subjects and related those repertoires to cytomegalovirus serostatus. On average, about 200,000 unique TCR beta nucleotide sequences were sequenced per donor among 398 genotyped donors of the cohort, with 15% to 20% of those sequences being non-productive. The study aimed to test whether cataloging public T cell receptors could reveal signatures of past pathogen exposure. Of the roughly 410 genotyped donors, less than 90% were placed in the genetic ancestry cluster associated with self-reported Caucasian donors. The number of donors typed differed by locus, with 629-630 for A, B, C, DRB1 and DQB1, approximately 500 for DQA1, under 610 for DPA1, and some 440 for DPB1. All discovery cohort repertoires had been generated on a single sequencing platform. A separate validation cohort of roughly 120 different subjects was used in addition to the approximately 700-subject first cohort. The study at large found these results: For the cohort, immune exposure information was limited to CMV serostatus. When HLA alleles, especially DR and DQ, strongly co-occurred, TCR associations were difficult to assign to individual alleles. Some IMGT-functional V segments, including TRBV6-2 and TRBV6-3, could not be distinguished by the 87-base-pair reads and were therefore excluded. A later analysis reported that several top co-occurrence clusters appeared linked to parvovirus B19, influenza, CMV and Epstein-Barr virus. The study listed 164 TCR beta chains as associated with cytomegalovirus. Broadly in line with IMGT annotations, most TCR beta V segments showed up in productive rearrangements about 90% or about 30% of the time in an earlier analysis of 587 of the donors. Most TCR sequences were seen in very few donors, while some public TCRs were found in many individuals. A further reported finding was that TCR beta sequences accurately predicted the HLA-A and HLA-B alleles for most subjects in the first cohort. Because counts were too low, seventeen rarely observed V segments, including chromosome 9 orphons, were left out of the earlier analysis of approximately 580 of the donors. Presence/absence analyses assumed roughly uniform sequencing depth across donors, an assumption that may not hold. In a later analysis, HLA-associated TCR beta chains were found to be more clonally expanded and to have lower generation probabilities than equally common non-associated chains. Linkage disequilibrium might explain the correlated functional status among segregating V segments, but an unknown experimental factor could not be ruled out. HLA typing was unavailable for some donors at each locus, so association tests used only the typed subset. Cytomegalovirus status was reported to be diagnosed by the classifier with high specificity and sensitivity in both the original and validation cohorts. In a later analysis, most CMV-associated TCR beta chains were found to appear HLA-restricted, with HLA associations seemingly driven largely by CMV exposure. A later genetic analysis associated a missense DCLRE1C variant with V-gene and J-gene trimming of TCR beta chains, and an independent cohort replicated the association. A group of highly shared sequence variants was considered likely to be a technical artifact of the sequencing pipeline. According to the authors, the approach could potentially be generalized to other disease states and immunological phenotypes. According to a later genetic analysis, donors in an Asian-associated ancestry cluster had fewer N-insertions in productive TCRs than the roughly 670-donor mean. At a false discovery rate of 0.05, a later analysis linked 16,000 or so TCR beta sequences to specific HLA alleles. According to a later analysis, TCR association rates differed among HLA loci, with DRB1 alleles showing the most associated TCRs and HLA-C alleles showing the fewest. Three of the identified cytomegalovirus-associated TCR beta chains were confirmed in vitro to be specific for cytomegalovirus antigens. Only TCR beta chains were sequenced in this cohort, and the absence of alpha or paired-chain data limited detectable features.

The germline V gene gives CDR1 as SGHDT and CDR2 as YYEEEE. Trimming removed 1 base from V and 1 base from J, leaving 5 bases between the germline ends. Including the terminal cysteine and phenylalanine, the CDR3 comprises 13 residues. CDR3 DNA is the only sequence kept; it has 39 bases, read in frame from the first base. The table lists this clone with a few counts. This clone's antigen is unknown. Per-nucleotide qualities are absent, and no much larger clonotype sits a single base away. Library preparation was by the immunoSEQ multiplex PCR assay. The multiplex PCR relied on a mix of 60 forward primers for TCR Vbeta segments and 13 reverse primers for TCR Jbeta segments. The CDR3 region of rearranged TCR beta genes was amplified from genomic DNA by a multiplex PCR assay. On the Illumina HiSeq System, the amplified TCR beta libraries were sequenced as 87-base-pair reads. Turning to the authors' computational methods: In a later analysis, tens of millions of unique TCR beta chains were counted across the 690 or so repertoires, and approximately 9.9 million of these chains were shared by at least two donors. To remove PCR and sequencing errors, raw reads were error-corrected and collapsed into unique sequences using a nearest-neighbor algorithm that merged closely related sequences. To assign V, D and J gene segments, CDR3 sequences were aligned to IMGT reference sequences. Each retained sequence needed at least a six-nucleotide match to both a V gene segment and a J gene segment. A rearrangement was called productive if the CDR3 had no stop codons and remained in frame with V and J, and every other rearrangement was called non-productive. CDR3 was defined by IMGT convention, running from the second conserved V-encoded cysteine to the conserved J-encoded phenylalanine. In an earlier analysis of roughly 610 of the donors, sequences lacking an unambiguous match to a single V gene segment were excluded. An earlier analysis of several hundred of the donors called V segments functional above 56.7% productive rearrangements and segregating when the between-donor standard deviation exceeded 5%. A statistical classification framework was developed to diagnose cytomegalovirus status using the catalog of TCR beta chain sequences. In a later analysis, V and J genes were assigned by comparing TCR nucleotide sequences against IMGT/GENE-DB human TR gene sequences. A later analysis assigned CDR3 sequences and most-parsimonious VDJ recombination scenarios with the TCRdist pipeline. In a later analysis, each TCR beta chain was defined by its CDR3 amino acid sequence together with its V-gene family, and reads lacking a unique V-gene family were excluded. A later analysis removed 450 to 600 highly shared, low-generation-probability nucleotide sequences to deal with suspected cross-contamination and a sequencing artifact. In a later analysis, a clonal expansion index for each public chain was calculated from normalized within-repertoire ranks of inferred template counts. Generation probabilities in a later analysis came from a VDJ recombination model fitted to out-of-frame rearrangements, and those results were checked against IGoR. Hypergeometric tests were used in a later analysis to score TCR-TCR, TCR-HLA and TCR-CMV co-occurrence, with a repertoire-size bias correction applied to the TCR pairs. To estimate false discovery rates, a later analysis permuted the HLA or CMV assignments 20 times. In a later analysis, co-occurring TCRs were grouped with DBSCAN, and TCRdist sequence similarity was added when clustering was performed within HLA-allele-positive subsets. Repertoires with fewer than 30,000 or more than 120,000 public chains were left out of co-occurrence clustering, as were four to six repertoires with anomalous nucleotide sharing. Imported from immuneACCESS, the table was reduced by TCRdb to in-frame sequences with V and J called. These copies leave out some clones; in studies compared against another copy, an unresolved V gene accounts for under half, and the cause of the remainder is not known. That table supplies the V and J calls and clone size; D and trimming were determined from the DNA. The sample has roughly 66,000 clones on record, 75% to 85% of them singletons. The top ten clones comprise roughly 8% of the sample.

In total, 600 or so healthy bone marrow donors made up the cohort. At the time of sampling, all cohort members were nominally healthy, though unrecorded immune exposures were likely present. The donor was CMV seropositive and was included in the group of 250 to 350 seropositive cohort members. A peripheral blood sample was collected from each donor, and TCR beta sequencing was performed on peripheral blood mononuclear cells. Genomic DNA was extracted from the blood cell samples with the Qiagen DNeasy Blood Extraction Kit. The TCR was taken from a man between 18 and 35 years old in good health and CMV-seropositive. Sequencing was carried out using PBMCs. This chain joins TRBV5-6 to TRBJ1-1; the D gene is not confidently resolved. The nucleotides read TGTGCCAGCAGCTTGACCGGGAACACTGAAGCTTTCTTT. This codes for CASSLTGNTEAFF.